These T cell receptor beta chains were read from a single sample in a study of cytomegalovirus exposure and HLA in healthy donors. Here immunoSEQ multiplex PCR was the method, and the copy in TCRdb shows in-frame clones only, minus some. The table has under 85,000 clones, 60% to 85% seen once; the top ten hold 1.6%. Material for sequencing was PBMCs. All receptors come from a man aged 40-49 years in good health and CMV-seronegative. The CDR3 runs from the conserved cysteine through the conserved F or W. Each record gives: V gene, J gene, D gene, CDR3 DNA, CDR3 protein. The D gene is left open where the match is weak.

V gene: TRBV7-9
J gene: TRBJ2-1
D gene: -
CDR3 DNA: TGTGCCAGCAGCTTAGGTTTGTGGGAGATCTTGGATGAGCAGTTCTTC
CDR3 protein: CASSLGLWEILDEQFF

V gene: TRBV6-6
J gene: TRBJ2-4
D gene: TRBD1
CDR3 DNA: TGTGCCAGCAGTCGGGACAGGGGTAGAAACATTCAGTACTTC
CDR3 protein: CASSRDRGRNIQYF

V gene: TRBV28
J gene: TRBJ1-4
D gene: TRBD1
CDR3 DNA: TGTGCCAGCAGTTTCCGGGACAGGGGGGGAGAAAAACTGTTTTTT
CDR3 protein: CASSFRDRGGEKLFF

V gene: TRBV30
J gene: TRBJ2-6
D gene: -
CDR3 DNA: TGTGCCTGGAGTGTGCGACGGGAATGCTCTGGGGCCAACGTCCTGACTTTC
CDR3 protein: CAWSVRRECSGANVLTF

V gene: TRBV28
J gene: TRBJ1-5
D gene: -
CDR3 DNA: TGTGCCAGCAAGGCGGGCCAAGGCAATCAGCCCCAGCATTTT
CDR3 protein: CASKAGQGNQPQHF

V gene: TRBV5-1
J gene: TRBJ2-5
D gene: TRBD1
CDR3 DNA: TGCGTCAGCAGCTTCGCGACAGGGGACGAAGAGACCCAGTACTTC
CDR3 protein: CVSSFATGDEETQYF

V gene: TRBV2
J gene: TRBJ2-1
D gene: -
CDR3 DNA: TGTGCCAGCACCGAAGGTAGGAGCTCCTACAATGAGCAGTTCTTC
CDR3 protein: CASTEGRSSYNEQFF

V gene: TRBV10-2
J gene: TRBJ1-5
D gene: -
CDR3 DNA: TGCGCCAGCAGTGAGGTCGGGGGCAATCAGCCCCAGCATTTT
CDR3 protein: CASSEVGGNQPQHF

V gene: TRBV28
J gene: TRBJ2-2
D gene: TRBD2
CDR3 DNA: TGTGCCAGCAGTTCCCTGGGCGGGAGCTCGACCGGGGAGCTGTTTTTT
CDR3 protein: CASSSLGGSSTGELFF

V gene: TRBV7-9
J gene: TRBJ2-7
D gene: -
CDR3 DNA: TGTGCCAGCAGCCTGACAGCCTCCGTCCACGAGCAGTACTTC
CDR3 protein: CASSLTASVHEQYF